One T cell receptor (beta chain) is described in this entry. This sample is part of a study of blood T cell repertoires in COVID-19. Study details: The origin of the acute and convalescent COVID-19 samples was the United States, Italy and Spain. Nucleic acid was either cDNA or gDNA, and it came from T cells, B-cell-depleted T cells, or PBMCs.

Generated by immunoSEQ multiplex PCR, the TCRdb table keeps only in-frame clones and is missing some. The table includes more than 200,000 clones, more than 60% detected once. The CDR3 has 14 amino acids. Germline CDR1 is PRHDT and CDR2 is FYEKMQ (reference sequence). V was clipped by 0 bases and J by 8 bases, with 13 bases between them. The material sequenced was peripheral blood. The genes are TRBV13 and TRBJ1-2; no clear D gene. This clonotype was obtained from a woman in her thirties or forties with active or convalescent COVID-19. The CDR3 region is CASSLGAGAGGYTF. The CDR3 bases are TGTGCCAGCAGCTTAGGGGCGGGCGCGGGGGGCTACACCTTC.